This TCR beta chain was obtained from a study of blood T cells in healthy people across ages. This CDR3 comprises 14 residues. V was shortened by 2 bases and J by 0 bases, with 9 bases between the two germline ends. Germline assignment: CDR1 SGHRS and CDR2 YFSETQ. With regard to this clonotype: The antigen remains unidentified.

Using a J-beta primer mix together with a sample-barcoded 5' primer, a second PCR was run for about 6 to 11 cycles. Researchers report that a template-switch adaptor with 12 random nucleotides tagged each cDNA molecule. TCRdb redid the calling of the 5' RACE reads with MiXCR, one entry per CDR3 protein. Of 1.5 million to 2 million distinct CDR3 sequences in the sample, 40% to 55% were seen once. Study-wide points: Lack of knowledge of donor CMV status possibly confounded expanded clonotype changes. Per-million-T-cell TCR beta diversity fell roughly linearly with age.

The origin of this receptor is a woman between 35 and 50 years old in good health. The specimen sequenced was blood. The chain combines TRBV5-1 with TRBJ2-7; D call uncertain. The chain's CDR3 is CASSFGLLSYEQYF. For the CDR3, the DNA is TGCGCCAGCAGCTTTGGCCTACTCTCCTACGAGCAGTACTTC.